This TCR beta chain appears in the sequencing data of a study of control samples from healthy donors and cancer patients. Trimming took off 2 bases at V and 0 bases at J, with 11 bases between the two ends. The CDR3 consists of 16 residues. The germline CDR1 and CDR2 sequences are SGHVS and FNYEAQ. Using immunoSEQ multiplex PCR, the repertoire was profiled, and TCRdb retains in-frame clones only, with some absent. The sample gives roughly 99,000 clones, approximately 78% of which show up once; 2% to 2.5% is in the top ten. The clonotype comes from a man in his fifties or sixties in good health. Sequenced material: blood. This chain connects TRBV7-6 to TRBJ2-1; D possibly matches TRBD1 or TRBD2 (6 bases each). The CDR3, as DNA: TGTGCCAGCAGCTTACACGGGGGCAGCTCCTACAATGAGCAGTTCTTC. Its protein product is CASSLHGGSSYNEQFF.